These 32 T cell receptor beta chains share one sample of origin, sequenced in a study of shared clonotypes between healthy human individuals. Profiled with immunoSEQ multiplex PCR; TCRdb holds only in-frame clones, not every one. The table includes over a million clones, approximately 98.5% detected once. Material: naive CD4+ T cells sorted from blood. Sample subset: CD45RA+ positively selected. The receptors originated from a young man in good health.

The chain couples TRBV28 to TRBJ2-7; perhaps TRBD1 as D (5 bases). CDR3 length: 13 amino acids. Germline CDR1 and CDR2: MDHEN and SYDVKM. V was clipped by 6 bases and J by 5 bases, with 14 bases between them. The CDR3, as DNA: TGTGCCAGCAGCCCAGGGCGAGTGAACGAGCAGTACTTC. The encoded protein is CASSPGRVNEQYF.

The CDR3 loop reads CARKWTSGRGTDTQYF. The CDR3, as DNA: TGTGCCAGGAAATGGACTAGCGGGAGAGGCACAGATACGCAGTATTTT. The V and J genes are TRBV21-1 and TRBJ2-3; the table gives TRBD2 as D, unverified against the DNA. TRBV21-1 is a listed pseudogene. The CDR3 has 16 residues.

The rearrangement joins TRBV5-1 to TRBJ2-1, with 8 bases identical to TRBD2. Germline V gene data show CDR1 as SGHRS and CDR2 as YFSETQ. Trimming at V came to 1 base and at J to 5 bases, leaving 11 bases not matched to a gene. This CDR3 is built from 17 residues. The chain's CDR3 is CASSLREAGAGHNEQFF. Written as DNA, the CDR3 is TGCGCCAGCAGCTTGAGAGAAGCGGGAGCCGGGCACAATGAGCAGTTCTTC.

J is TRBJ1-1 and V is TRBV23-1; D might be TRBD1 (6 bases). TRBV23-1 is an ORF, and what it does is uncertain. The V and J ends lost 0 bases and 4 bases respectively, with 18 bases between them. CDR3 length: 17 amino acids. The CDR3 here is CASSQSGGHRLGTEAFF. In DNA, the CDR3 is TGCGCCAGCAGTCAATCGGGGGGACATCGCCTGGGCACTGAAGCTTTCTTT.

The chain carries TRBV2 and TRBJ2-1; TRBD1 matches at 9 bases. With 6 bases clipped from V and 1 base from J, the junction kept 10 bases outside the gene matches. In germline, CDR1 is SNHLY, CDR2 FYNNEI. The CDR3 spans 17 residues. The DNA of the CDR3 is TGTGCCAGCAGCCAATCCCGGGACAGGGTGTCCTACAATGAGCAGTTCTTC. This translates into CASSQSRDRVSYNEQFF.

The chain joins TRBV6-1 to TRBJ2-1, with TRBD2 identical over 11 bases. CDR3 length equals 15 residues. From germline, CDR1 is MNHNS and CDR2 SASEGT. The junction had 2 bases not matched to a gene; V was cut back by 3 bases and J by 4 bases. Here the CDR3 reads CASSEGLAEYNEQFF. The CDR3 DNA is TGTGCCAGCAGTGAGGGACTAGCGGAGTACAATGAGCAGTTCTTC.

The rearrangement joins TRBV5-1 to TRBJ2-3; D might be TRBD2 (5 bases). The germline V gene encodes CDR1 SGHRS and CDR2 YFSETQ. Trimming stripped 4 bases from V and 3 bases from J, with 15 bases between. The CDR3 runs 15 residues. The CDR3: CASSAAVGGTDTQYF. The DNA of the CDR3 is TGCGCCAGCAGCGCGGCGGTGGGCGGGACAGATACGCAGTATTTT.

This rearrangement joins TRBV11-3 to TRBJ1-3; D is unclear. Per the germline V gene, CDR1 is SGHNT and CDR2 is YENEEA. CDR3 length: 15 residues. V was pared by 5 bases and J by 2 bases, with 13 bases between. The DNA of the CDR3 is TGTGCCAGCAGCGCCTGGACGGGAGCTGGAAACACCATATATTTT. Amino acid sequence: CASSAWTGAGNTIYF.

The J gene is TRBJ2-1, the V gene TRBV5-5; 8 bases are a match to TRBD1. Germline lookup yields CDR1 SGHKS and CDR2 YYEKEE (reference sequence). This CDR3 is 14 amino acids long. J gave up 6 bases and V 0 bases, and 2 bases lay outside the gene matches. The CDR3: CASSLGGQGNEQFF. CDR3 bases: TGTGCCAGCAGCTTGGGCGGACAGGGCAATGAGCAGTTCTTC.

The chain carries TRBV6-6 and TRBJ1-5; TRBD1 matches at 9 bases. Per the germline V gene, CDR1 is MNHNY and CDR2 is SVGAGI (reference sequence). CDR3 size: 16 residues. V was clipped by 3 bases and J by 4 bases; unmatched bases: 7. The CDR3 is CASSYTGGAENQPQHF. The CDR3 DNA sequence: TGTGCCAGCAGTTATACAGGGGGCGCGGAAAATCAGCCCCAGCATTTT.

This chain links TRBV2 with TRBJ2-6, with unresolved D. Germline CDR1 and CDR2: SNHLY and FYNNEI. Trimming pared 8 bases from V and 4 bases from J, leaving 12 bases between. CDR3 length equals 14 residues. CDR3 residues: CASSKASGANVLTF. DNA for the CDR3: TGTGCCAGCTCCAAGGCATCAGGGGCCAACGTCCTGACTTTC.

In nucleotides, the CDR3 is TGCGCCAGCAGCAGCAGACCCACTAACTATGGCTACACCTTC. This sequence encodes CASSSRPTNYGYTF. The V call is TRBV5-1, the J call TRBJ1-2; D is uncertain. Trimming took off 4 bases at V and 0 bases at J, with 10 bases between the two ends. CDR1 is SGHRS, CDR2 YFSETQ, per germline. This CDR3 is 14 amino acids long.

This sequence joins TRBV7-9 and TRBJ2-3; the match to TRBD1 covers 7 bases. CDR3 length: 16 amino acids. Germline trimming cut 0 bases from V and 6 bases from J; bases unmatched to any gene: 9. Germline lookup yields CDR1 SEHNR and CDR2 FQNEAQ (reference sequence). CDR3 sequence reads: CASSLATGVLSDTQYF. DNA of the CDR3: TGTGCCAGCAGCTTAGCCACAGGGGTATTGTCGGATACGCAGTATTTT.

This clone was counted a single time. CDR3 sequence reads: CASSFYGGSGTGELFF. CDR3 bases: TGCGCCAGCAGCTTCTATGGCGGGAGTGGGACCGGGGAGCTGTTTTTT. V is TRBV5-1 and J is TRBJ2-2; 7 bases align to TRBD2. This CDR3 is 16 amino acids long. The germline CDR1 and CDR2 sequences are SGHRS and YFSETQ. With 2 bases clipped from V and 5 bases from J, the junction kept 9 bases outside the gene matches.

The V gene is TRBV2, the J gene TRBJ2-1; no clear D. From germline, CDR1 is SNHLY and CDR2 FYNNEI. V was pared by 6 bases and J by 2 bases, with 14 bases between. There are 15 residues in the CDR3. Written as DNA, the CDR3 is TGTGCCAGCAGGCAGGACCTTCAAACCTACAATGAGCAGTTCTTC. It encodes CASRQDLQTYNEQFF.

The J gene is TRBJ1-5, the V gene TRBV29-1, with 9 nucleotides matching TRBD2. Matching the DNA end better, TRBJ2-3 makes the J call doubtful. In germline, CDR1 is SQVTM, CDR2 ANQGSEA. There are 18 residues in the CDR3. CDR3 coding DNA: TGCAGCGTTTACCTCGCGGGGGGGGCCCTATATAGCAATCAGCCCCAGTATTTT. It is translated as CSVYLAGGALYSNQPQYF.

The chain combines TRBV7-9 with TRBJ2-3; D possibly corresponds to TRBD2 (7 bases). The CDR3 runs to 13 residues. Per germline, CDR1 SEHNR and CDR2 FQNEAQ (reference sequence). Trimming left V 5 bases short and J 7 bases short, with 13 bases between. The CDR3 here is CASSQGGGNTQYF. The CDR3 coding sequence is TGTGCCAGCAGCCAAGGGGGAGGGAATACGCAGTATTTT.

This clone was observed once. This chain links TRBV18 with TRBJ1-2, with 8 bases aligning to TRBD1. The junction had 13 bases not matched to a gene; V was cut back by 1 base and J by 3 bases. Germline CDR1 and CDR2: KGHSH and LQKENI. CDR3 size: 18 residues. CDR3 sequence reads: CASSPLNFPGQEDYGYTF. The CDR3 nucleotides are TGTGCCAGCTCACCACTTAATTTCCCGGGACAGGAAGACTATGGCTACACCTTC.

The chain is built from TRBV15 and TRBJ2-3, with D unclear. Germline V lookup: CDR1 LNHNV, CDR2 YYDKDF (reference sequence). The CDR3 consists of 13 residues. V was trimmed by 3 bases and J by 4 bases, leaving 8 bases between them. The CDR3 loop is CATSSPTPDTQYF. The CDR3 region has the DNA TGTGCCACCAGCAGTCCCACACCAGATACGCAGTATTTT.

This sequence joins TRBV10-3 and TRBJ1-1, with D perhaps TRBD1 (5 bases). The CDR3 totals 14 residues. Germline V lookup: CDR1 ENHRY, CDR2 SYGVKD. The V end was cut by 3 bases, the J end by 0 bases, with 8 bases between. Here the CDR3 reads CAISDPGLNTEAFF. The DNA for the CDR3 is TGTGCCATCAGTGATCCAGGGCTGAACACTGAAGCTTTCTTT.

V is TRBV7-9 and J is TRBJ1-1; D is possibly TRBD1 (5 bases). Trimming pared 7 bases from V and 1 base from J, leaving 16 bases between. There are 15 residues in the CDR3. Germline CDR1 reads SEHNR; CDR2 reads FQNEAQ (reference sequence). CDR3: CASKNQGAGNTEAFF. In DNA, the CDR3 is TGTGCCAGCAAAAATCAAGGGGCTGGGAACACTGAAGCTTTCTTT.

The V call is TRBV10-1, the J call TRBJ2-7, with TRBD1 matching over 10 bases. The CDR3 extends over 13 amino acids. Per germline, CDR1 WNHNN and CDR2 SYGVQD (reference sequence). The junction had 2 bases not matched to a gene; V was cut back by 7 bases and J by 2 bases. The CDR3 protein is CASKGTGAYEQYF. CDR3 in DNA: TGCGCCAGCAAGGGGACAGGGGCCTACGAGCAGTACTTC.

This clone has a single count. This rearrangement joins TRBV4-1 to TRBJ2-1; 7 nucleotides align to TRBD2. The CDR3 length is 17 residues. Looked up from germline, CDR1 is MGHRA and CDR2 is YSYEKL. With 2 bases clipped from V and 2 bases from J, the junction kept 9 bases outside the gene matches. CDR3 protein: CASSQSSGRATYNEQFF. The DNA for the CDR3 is TGCGCCAGCAGCCAAAGTAGTGGGAGGGCCACCTACAATGAGCAGTTCTTC.

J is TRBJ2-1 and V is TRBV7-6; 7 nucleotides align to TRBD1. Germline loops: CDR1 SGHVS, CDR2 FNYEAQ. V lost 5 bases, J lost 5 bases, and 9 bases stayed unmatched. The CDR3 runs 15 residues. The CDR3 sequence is CASSTRDRENNEQFF. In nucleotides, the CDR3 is TGTGCCAGCAGCACGAGGGACAGAGAGAACAATGAGCAGTTCTTC.

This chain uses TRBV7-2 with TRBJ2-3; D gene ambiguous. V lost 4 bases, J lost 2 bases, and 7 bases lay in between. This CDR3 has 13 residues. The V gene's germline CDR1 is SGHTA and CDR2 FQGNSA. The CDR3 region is CASSSQITDTQYF. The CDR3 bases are TGTGCCAGCAGCTCACAGATCACAGATACGCAGTATTTT.

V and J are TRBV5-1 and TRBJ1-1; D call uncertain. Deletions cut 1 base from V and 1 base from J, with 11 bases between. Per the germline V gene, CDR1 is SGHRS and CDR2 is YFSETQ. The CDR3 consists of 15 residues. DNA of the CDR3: TGCGCCAGCAGCTTGTCGGGCAGTACGAACACTGAAGCTTTCTTT. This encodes CASSLSGSTNTEAFF.

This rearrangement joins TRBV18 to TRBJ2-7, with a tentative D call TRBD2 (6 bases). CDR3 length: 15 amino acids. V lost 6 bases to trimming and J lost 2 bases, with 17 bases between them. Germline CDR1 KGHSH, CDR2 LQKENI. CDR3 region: CASSQTLSGAYEQYF. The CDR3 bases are TGTGCCAGCTCTCAAACACTGTCGGGGGCCTACGAGCAGTACTTC.

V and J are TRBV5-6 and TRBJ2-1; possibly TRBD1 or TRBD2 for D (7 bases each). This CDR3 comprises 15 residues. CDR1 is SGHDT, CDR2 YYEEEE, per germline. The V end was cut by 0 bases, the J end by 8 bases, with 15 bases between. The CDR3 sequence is CASSLAPGGGYEQFF. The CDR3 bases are TGTGCCAGCAGCTTGGCCCCAGGGGGAGGGTATGAGCAGTTCTTC.

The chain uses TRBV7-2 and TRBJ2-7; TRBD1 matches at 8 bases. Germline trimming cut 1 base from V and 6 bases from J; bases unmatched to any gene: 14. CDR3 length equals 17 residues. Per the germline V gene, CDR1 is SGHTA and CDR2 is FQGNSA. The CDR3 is CASSLVGWDRKKGEQYF. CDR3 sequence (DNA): TGTGCCAGCAGCTTAGTCGGCTGGGACAGGAAAAAAGGCGAGCAGTACTTC.

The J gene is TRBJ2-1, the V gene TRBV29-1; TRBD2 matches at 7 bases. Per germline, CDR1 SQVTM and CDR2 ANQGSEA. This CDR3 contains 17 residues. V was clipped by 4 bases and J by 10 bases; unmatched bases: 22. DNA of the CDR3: TGCAGCGTTGTTCGGGAGCGGGGCTTAGTGCAATGGGGGGAGCAGTTCTTC. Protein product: CSVVRERGLVQWGEQFF.

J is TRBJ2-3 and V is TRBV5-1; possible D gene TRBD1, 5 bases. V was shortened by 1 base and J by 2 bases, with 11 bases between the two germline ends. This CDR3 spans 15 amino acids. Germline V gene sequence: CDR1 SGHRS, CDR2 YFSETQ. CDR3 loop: CASSLRTTNTDTQYF. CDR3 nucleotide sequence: TGCGCCAGCAGCTTGCGGACAACCAACACAGATACGCAGTATTTT. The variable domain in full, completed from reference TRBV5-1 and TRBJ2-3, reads KAGVTQTPRYLIKTRGQQVTLSCSPISGHRSVSWYQQTPGQGLQFLFEYFSETQRNKGNFPGRFSGRQFSNSRSEMNVSTLELGDSALYLCASSLRTTNTDTQYFGPGTRLTVL.

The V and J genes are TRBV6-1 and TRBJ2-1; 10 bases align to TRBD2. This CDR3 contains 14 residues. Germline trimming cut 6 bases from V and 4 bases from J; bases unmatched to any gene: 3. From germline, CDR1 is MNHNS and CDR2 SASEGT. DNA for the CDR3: TGTGCCAGCAGCGGACTAGCGGATTACAATGAGCAGTTCTTC. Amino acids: CASSGLADYNEQFF.